This is a list of T cell receptor beta chains from one sample in a study of blood T cell repertoires in COVID-19. This table comes from immunoSEQ multiplex PCR, and its TCRdb copy is limited to in-frame clones, with some not included. The table has under 300,000 clones, just under 85% seen once. Sequenced: PBMCs or T cells enriched from blood (not recorded which). These receptors were taken from a man aged 35-49 years who had recovered from COVID-19. The CDR3 runs from the conserved cysteine through the conserved F or W. The order of the fields is D gene, J gene, clone size, V gene, CDR3 protein, CDR3 DNA. The D gene is left open where the match is weak. The size of a clone is reported for some rows only, either as once, few or many, or as a class for expanded clones.

d_call: NA; j_call: TRBJ1-1; clone_size: once; v_call: TRBV11-2; cdr3_aa: CASSTLGDTQLRTEAFF; cdr3_nt: TGTGCCAGCAGCACCCTAGGGGACACACAACTAAGGACTGAAGCTTTCTTT
d_call: NA; j_call: TRBJ1-1; clone_size: NA; v_call: TRBV6-1; cdr3_aa: CASSEQINTEAFF; cdr3_nt: TGTGCCAGCAGTGAACAGATAAACACTGAAGCTTTCTTT
d_call: TRBD1; j_call: TRBJ2-7; clone_size: NA; v_call: TRBV7-2; cdr3_aa: CASSLAGTGLEQYF; cdr3_nt: TGTGCCAGCAGCTTAGCAGGGACAGGGTTAGAGCAGTACTTC
d_call: TRBD1; j_call: TRBJ2-1; clone_size: NA; v_call: TRBV11-3; cdr3_aa: CASSLEIGTGFNEQFF; cdr3_nt: TGTGCCAGCAGCTTAGAAATAGGGACAGGGTTCAATGAGCAGTTCTTC
d_call: NA; j_call: TRBJ2-5; clone_size: NA; v_call: TRBV18; cdr3_aa: CASSPGPTRETQYF; cdr3_nt: TGTGCCAGCTCACCGGGGCCAACGAGGGAGACCCAGTACTTC
d_call: TRBD2; j_call: TRBJ2-1; clone_size: few; v_call: TRBV11-3; cdr3_aa: CASSLRGRASNEQFF; cdr3_nt: TGTGCCAGCAGCTTACGAGGGAGGGCCAGTAATGAGCAGTTCTTC
d_call: NA; j_call: TRBJ1-1; clone_size: NA; v_call: TRBV7-6; cdr3_aa: CASSLVVAEAFF; cdr3_nt: TGTGCCAGCAGCTTAGTTGTCGCTGAAGCTTTCTTT
d_call: NA; j_call: TRBJ2-6; clone_size: NA; v_call: TRBV10-3; cdr3_aa: CAIKLPGSPGANVLTF; cdr3_nt: TGTGCCATCAAGTTGCCCGGGTCGCCCGGGGCCAACGTCCTGACTTTC
d_call: TRBD2; j_call: TRBJ2-7; clone_size: NA; v_call: TRBV5-4; cdr3_aa: CASSHPVGTSGRVSYEQYF; cdr3_nt: TGTGCCAGCAGTCACCCGGTTGGGACTAGCGGGAGAGTGAGCTACGAGCAGTACTTC
d_call: NA; j_call: TRBJ1-2; clone_size: NA; v_call: TRBV15; cdr3_aa: CATSYPGTSYGYTF; cdr3_nt: TGTGCCACCAGCTATCCTGGGACAAGCTATGGCTACACCTTC
d_call: TRBD1; j_call: TRBJ1-5; clone_size: NA; v_call: TRBV6-5; cdr3_aa: CASSLTGAILPQHF; cdr3_nt: TGTGCCAGCAGTCTGACAGGGGCTATCTTGCCCCAGCATTTT
d_call: TRBD2; j_call: TRBJ2-4; clone_size: NA; v_call: TRBV9; cdr3_aa: CASSPRSGSGDIQYF; cdr3_nt: TGTGCCAGCAGCCCCCGTAGCGGGAGTGGGGACATTCAGTACTTC
d_call: NA; j_call: TRBJ2-5; clone_size: NA; v_call: TRBV11-2; cdr3_aa: CASSLPGAETQYF; cdr3_nt: TGTGCCAGCAGCTTACCAGGCGCGGAGACCCAGTACTTC
d_call: TRBD1; j_call: TRBJ1-6; clone_size: NA; v_call: TRBV7-2; cdr3_aa: CASSLVRTGNVSPLHF; cdr3_nt: TGTGCCAGCAGCTTAGTACGGACAGGGAACGTTTCACCCCTCCACTTT
d_call: TRBD2; j_call: TRBJ2-1; clone_size: NA; v_call: TRBV5-1; cdr3_aa: CASSFLPAGGYNEQFF; cdr3_nt: TGCGCCAGCAGCTTCTTACCAGCGGGGGGGTACAATGAGCAGTTCTTC
d_call: NA; j_call: TRBJ2-6; clone_size: NA; v_call: TRBV7-2; cdr3_aa: CASSLESSISGANVLTF; cdr3_nt: TGTGCCAGCAGCTTAGAGTCTAGCATCTCTGGGGCCAACGTCCTGACTTTC
d_call: NA; j_call: TRBJ2-5; clone_size: NA; v_call: TRBV7-2; cdr3_aa: CASSVGTHEWETQYF; cdr3_nt: TGTGCCAGCAGCGTCGGGACTCATGAATGGGAGACCCAGTACTTC
d_call: TRBD1; j_call: TRBJ1-3; clone_size: NA; v_call: TRBV6-5; cdr3_aa: CASSYSDREAGNTIYF; cdr3_nt: TGTGCCAGCAGTTACTCGGACAGGGAGGCTGGAAACACCATATATTTT
d_call: TRBD2; j_call: TRBJ2-1; clone_size: NA; v_call: TRBV5-1; cdr3_aa: CASSPVPSGSPTEQFF; cdr3_nt: TGCGCCAGCAGCCCGGTGCCCAGCGGGAGTCCCACTGAGCAGTTCTTC
d_call: TRBD2; j_call: TRBJ2-1; clone_size: NA; v_call: TRBV4-2; cdr3_aa: CATSAQRGNEQFF; cdr3_nt: TGTGCCACCTCCGCCCAGCGGGGCAATGAGCAGTTCTTC
d_call: NA; j_call: TRBJ1-5; clone_size: NA; v_call: TRBV25-1; cdr3_aa: CASSEFSWNQPQHF; cdr3_nt: TGTGCCAGCAGTGAATTTAGTTGGAATCAGCCCCAGCATTTT
d_call: NA; j_call: TRBJ2-2; clone_size: NA; v_call: TRBV15; cdr3_aa: CATSRGLAGELFF; cdr3_nt: TGTGCCACCAGCAGAGGGCTAGCGGGGGAGCTGTTTTTT
d_call: TRBD2; j_call: TRBJ2-5; clone_size: NA; v_call: TRBV15; cdr3_aa: CATSRRPTSSRETQYF; cdr3_nt: TGTGCCACCAGCCGGCGCCCGACTAGCTCGAGGGAGACCCAGTACTTC
d_call: NA; j_call: TRBJ1-5; clone_size: once; v_call: TRBV28; cdr3_aa: CASSRTGRQPQHF; cdr3_nt: TGTGCCAGCAGCCGAACAGGGCGGCAGCCCCAGCATTTT
d_call: NA; j_call: TRBJ2-7; clone_size: NA; v_call: TRBV6-5; cdr3_aa: CASSYSFAGTTQYF; cdr3_nt: TGTGCCAGCAGTTACTCTTTTGCGGGGACCACGCAGTACTTC
d_call: TRBD2; j_call: TRBJ2-1; clone_size: NA; v_call: TRBV13; cdr3_aa: CASSSNPGGYNEQFF; cdr3_nt: TGTGCCAGCAGTTCGAACCCCGGGGGGTACAATGAGCAGTTCTTC